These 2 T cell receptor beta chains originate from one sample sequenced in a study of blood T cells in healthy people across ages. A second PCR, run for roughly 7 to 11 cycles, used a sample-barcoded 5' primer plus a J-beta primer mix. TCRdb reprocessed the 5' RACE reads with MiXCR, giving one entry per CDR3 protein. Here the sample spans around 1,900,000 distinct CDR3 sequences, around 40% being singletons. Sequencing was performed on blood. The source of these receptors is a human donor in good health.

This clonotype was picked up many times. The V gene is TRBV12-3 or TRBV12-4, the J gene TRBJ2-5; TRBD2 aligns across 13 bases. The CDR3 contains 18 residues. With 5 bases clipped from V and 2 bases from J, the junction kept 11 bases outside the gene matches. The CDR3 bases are TGTGCCAGCAGTCCTCCGACTAGCGGGGGGACCCCTCAAGAGACCCAGTACTTC. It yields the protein CASSPPTSGGTPQETQYF.

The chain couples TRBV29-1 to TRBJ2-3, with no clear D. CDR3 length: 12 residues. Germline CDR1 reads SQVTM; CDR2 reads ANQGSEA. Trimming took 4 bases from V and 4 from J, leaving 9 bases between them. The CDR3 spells CSVVSSADTQYF. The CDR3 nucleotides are TGCAGCGTTGTGAGTTCTGCAGATACGCAGTATTTT.